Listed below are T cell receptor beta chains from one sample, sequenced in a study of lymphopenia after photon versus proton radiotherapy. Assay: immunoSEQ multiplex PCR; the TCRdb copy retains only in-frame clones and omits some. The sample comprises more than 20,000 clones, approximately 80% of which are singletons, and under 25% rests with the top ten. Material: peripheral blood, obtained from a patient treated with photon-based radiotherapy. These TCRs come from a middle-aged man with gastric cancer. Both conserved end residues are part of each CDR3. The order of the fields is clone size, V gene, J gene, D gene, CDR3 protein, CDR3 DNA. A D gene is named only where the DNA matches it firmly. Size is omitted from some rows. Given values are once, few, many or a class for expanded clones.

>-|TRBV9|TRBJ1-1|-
CASLKPGPNTEAFF
TGTGCCAGTCTCAAACCAGGCCCGAACACTGAAGCTTTCTTT
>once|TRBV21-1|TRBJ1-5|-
CASSKGGPGIRNQPQHF
TGTGCCAGCAGCAAAGGGGGACCAGGGATACGAAATCAGCCCCAGCATTTT
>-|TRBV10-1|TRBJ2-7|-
CASSLYEQYF
TGCGCCAGCAGCCTCTACGAGCAGTACTTC
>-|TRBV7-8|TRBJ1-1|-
CASSLWAGTEAFF
TGTGCCAGCAGCTTATGGGCGGGCACTGAAGCTTTCTTT
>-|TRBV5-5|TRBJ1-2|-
CASSLSRVRGYTF
TGTGCCAGCAGCTTGAGCAGGGTTAGAGGCTACACCTTC
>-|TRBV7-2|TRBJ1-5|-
CASSRSRQPYQPQHF
TGTGCCAGCAGCCGCTCCCGGCAGCCGTATCAGCCCCAGCATTTT
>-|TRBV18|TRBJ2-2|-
CASSRDTTGELFF
TGTGCCAGCTCAAGGGACACCACCGGGGAGCTGTTTTTT
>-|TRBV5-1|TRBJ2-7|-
CASSPNRDSYEQYF
TGCGCCAGCAGCCCCAACAGGGACTCCTACGAGCAGTACTTC
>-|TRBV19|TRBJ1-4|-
CASSIGQKNNEKLFF
TGTGCCAGTAGTATCGGGCAGAAAAATAATGAAAAACTGTTTTTT
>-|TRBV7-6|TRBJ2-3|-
CASSLAGLGTDTQYF
TGTGCCAGCAGCTTAGCCGGACTCGGCACAGATACGCAGTATTTT
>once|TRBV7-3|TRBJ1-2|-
CASSPSEGYGYTF
TGTGCCAGCAGCCCCTCGGAGGGCTATGGCTACACCTTC
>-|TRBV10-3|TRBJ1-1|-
CAISEGRVAFF
TGTGCCATCAGTGAGGGGAGAGTGGCTTTCTTT